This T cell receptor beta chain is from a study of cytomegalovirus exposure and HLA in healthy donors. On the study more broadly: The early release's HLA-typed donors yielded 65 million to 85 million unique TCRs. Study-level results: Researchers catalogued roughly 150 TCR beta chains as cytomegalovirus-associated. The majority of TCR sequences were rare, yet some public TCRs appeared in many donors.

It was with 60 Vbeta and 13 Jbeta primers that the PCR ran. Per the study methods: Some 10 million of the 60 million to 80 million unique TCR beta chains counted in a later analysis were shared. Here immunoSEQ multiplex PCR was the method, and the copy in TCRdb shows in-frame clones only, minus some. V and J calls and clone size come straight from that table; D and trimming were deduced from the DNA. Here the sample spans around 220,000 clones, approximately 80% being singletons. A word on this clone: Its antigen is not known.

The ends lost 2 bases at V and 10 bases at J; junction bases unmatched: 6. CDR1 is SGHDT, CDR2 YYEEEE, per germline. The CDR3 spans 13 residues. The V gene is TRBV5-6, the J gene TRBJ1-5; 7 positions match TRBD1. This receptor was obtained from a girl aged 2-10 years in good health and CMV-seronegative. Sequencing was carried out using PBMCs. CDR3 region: CASSFPGGGPQHF. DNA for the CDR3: TGTGCCAGCAGCTTTCCCGGAGGGGGCCCCCAGCATTTT.